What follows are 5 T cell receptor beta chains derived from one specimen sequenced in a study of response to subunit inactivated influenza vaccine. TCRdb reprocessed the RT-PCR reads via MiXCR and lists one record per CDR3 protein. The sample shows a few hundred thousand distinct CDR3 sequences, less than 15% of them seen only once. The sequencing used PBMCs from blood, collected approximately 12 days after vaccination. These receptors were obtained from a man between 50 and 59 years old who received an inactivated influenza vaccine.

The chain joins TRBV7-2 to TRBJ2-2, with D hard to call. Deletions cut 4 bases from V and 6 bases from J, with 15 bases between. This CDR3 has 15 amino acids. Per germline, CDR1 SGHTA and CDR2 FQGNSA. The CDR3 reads CASSCRSHVPGELFF. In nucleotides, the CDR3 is TGTGCCAGCAGCTGCCGTTCGCACGTTCCCGGGGAGCTGTTTTTT.

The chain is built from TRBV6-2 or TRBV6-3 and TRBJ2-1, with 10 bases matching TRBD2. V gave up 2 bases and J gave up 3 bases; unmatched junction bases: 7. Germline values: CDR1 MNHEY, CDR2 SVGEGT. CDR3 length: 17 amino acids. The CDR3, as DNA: TGTGCCAGCAGTTACCGTAGCGGGGGGACCCTCTACAATGAGCAGTTCTTC. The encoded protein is CASSYRSGGTLYNEQFF.

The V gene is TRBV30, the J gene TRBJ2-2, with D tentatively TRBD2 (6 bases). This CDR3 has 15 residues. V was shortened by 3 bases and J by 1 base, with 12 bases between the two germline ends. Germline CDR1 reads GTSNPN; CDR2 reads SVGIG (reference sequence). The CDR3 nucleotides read TGTGCCTGGAGGAAAACTAGCCTGAACACCGGGGAGCTGTTTTTT. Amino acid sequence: CAWRKTSLNTGELFF.

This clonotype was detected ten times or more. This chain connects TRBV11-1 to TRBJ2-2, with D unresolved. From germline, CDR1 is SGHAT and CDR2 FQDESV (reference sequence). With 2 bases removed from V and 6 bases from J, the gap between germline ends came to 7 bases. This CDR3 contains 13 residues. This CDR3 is CASSLRLSGELFF. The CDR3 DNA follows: TGTGCCAGCAGCTTAAGGTTATCCGGGGAGCTGTTTTTT.

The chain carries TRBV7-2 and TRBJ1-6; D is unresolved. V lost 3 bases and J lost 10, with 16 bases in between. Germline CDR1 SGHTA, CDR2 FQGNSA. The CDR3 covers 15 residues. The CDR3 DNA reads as TGTGCCAGCAGCTTCCGACTCGGGCGAGAATCACCCCTCCACTTT. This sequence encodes CASSFRLGRESPLHF.